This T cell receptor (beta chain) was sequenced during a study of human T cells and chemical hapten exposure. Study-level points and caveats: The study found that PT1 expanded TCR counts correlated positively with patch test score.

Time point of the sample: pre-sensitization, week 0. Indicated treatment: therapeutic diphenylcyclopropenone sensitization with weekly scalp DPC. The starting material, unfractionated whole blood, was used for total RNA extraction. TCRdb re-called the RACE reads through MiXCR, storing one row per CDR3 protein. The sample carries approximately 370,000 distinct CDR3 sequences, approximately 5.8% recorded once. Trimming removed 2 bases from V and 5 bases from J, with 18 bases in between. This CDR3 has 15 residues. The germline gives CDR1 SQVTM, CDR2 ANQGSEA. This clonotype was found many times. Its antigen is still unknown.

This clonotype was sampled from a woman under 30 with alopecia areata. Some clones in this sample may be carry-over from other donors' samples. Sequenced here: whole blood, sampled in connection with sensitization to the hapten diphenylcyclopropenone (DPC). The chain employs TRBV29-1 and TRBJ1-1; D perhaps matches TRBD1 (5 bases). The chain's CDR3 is CSVELVKSGGTEAFF. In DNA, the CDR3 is TGCAGCGTTGAATTAGTTAAGTCGGGGGGGACTGAAGCTTTCTTT. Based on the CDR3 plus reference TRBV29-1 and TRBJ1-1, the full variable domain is SAVISQKPSRDICQRGTSLTIQCQVDSQVTMMFWYRQQPGQSLTLIATANQGSEATYESGFVIDKFPISRPNLTFSTLTVSNMSPEDSSIYLCSVELVKSGGTEAFFGQGTRLTVV.